This entry lists 18 T cell receptor beta chains sequenced from one sample in a study of blood T cell repertoires in COVID-19. The assay was immunoSEQ multiplex PCR, and TCRdb's table has in-frame clones only and misses some. The table shows 110,000 to 150,000 clones, with 60% to 85% occurring only once. The source material was peripheral blood. These receptor sequences come from a man aged 50 to 59 with active or convalescent COVID-19.

This chain connects TRBV19 to TRBJ1-4; D is perhaps TRBD1 (6 bases). This CDR3 is 13 amino acids long. Trimming removed 4 bases from V and 11 bases from J, with 14 bases in between. CDR1 and CDR2 (germline): LNHDA, SQIVND (reference sequence). CDR3 residues: CASSTRTEGKLFF. DNA of the CDR3: TGTGCCAGTAGTACCCGGACAGAGGGGAAACTGTTTTTT.

This chain links TRBV7-9 with TRBJ2-2; 8 bases line up with TRBD2. CDR3 size: 16 residues. Germline trimming cut 5 bases from V and 4 bases from J; bases unmatched to any gene: 9. Per germline, CDR1 SEHNR and CDR2 FQNEAQ (reference sequence). The CDR3 spells CASSPSAGEGTGELFF. The CDR3 bases are TGTGCCAGCAGCCCTTCAGCGGGAGAGGGCACCGGGGAGCTGTTTTTT.

The chain uses TRBV24-1 and TRBJ2-4; TRBD2 aligns across 9 bases. Germline loops: CDR1 KGHDR, CDR2 SFDVKD. The ends lost 4 bases at V and 15 bases at J; junction bases unmatched: 9. This CDR3 comprises 13 residues. This CDR3 reads CATSEPGTSRAYF. The CDR3, as DNA: TGTGCCACCAGTGAACCCGGGACTAGCAGGGCGTACTTC.

This clone was seen many times. V usage is TRBV5-5 and J usage is TRBJ2-7; 13 nucleotides agree with TRBD2. CDR3 size: 15 residues. The V segment lost 0 bases and the J segment 6 bases; nucleotides outside the gene matches: 3. The germline V gene encodes CDR1 SGHKS and CDR2 YYEKEE (reference sequence). In DNA, the CDR3 is TGTGCCAGCAGCTTGGCCGGGACTAGCGGGGCCGAGCAGTACTTC. Protein sequence: CASSLAGTSGAEQYF.

The rearrangement joins TRBV10-3 to TRBJ1-2; 9 bases are shared with TRBD1. CDR1 is ENHRY, CDR2 SYGVKD, per germline. J was trimmed by 2 bases and V by 10 bases; bases with no gene match: 5. The CDR3 extends over 13 amino acids. As DNA, the CDR3 is TGTGCCACCGGACAGGGGACCAACTATGGCTACACCTTC. This translates into CATGQGTNYGYTF.

This clone came up once. V gene TRBV28 combines with J gene TRBJ2-1, with 11 bases aligning to TRBD2. The V segment lost 9 bases and the J segment 5 bases; nucleotides outside the gene matches: 9. Germline-derived CDR1 and CDR2 are MDHEN and SYDVKM. The CDR3 has 15 residues. CDR3 DNA: TGTGCCAGTCGACCCGGGACTAGCGGCCACAATGAGCAGTTCTTC. Translation: CASRPGTSGHNEQFF.

The chain carries TRBV6-5 and TRBJ1-2, with unresolved D. Trimming removed 6 bases at V and 5 bases at J, with 13 bases between. The CDR3 length is 13 residues. Germline CDR1 MNHEY, CDR2 SVGAGI. The chain's CDR3 is CASSPAGGYGYTF. The DNA for the CDR3 is TGTGCCAGCAGCCCGGCGGGAGGTTATGGCTACACCTTC.

The rearrangement links TRBV30 to TRBJ2-5, with no clear D. Germline V gene sequence: CDR1 GTSNPN, CDR2 SVGIG (reference sequence). The length of the CDR3 is 12 residues. V dropped 2 bases and J dropped 0 bases, with 4 bases sitting between them. CDR3 coding DNA: TGTGCCTGGAGTTCGTACCAAGAGACCCAGTACTTC. Translating gives CAWSSYQETQYF.

V gene TRBV19 combines with J gene TRBJ2-1; perhaps TRBD2 as D (6 bases). Germline V CDR1 and CDR2: LNHDA, SQIVND (reference sequence). The CDR3 spans 15 residues. Trimming removed 2 bases from V and 7 bases from J, with 15 bases in between. CDR3 bases: TGTGCCAGTAGTATATACGGGAGCAGCTCGAATGAGCAGTTCTTC. Its protein product is CASSIYGSSSNEQFF.

V usage is TRBV4-2 and J usage is TRBJ1-1; D perhaps matches TRBD1 (5 bases). The CDR3 is 15 residues long. Trimming removed 0 bases from V and 3 bases from J, with 11 bases in between. Germline CDR1 and CDR2: LGHNA and YNFKEQ. Here the CDR3 DNA reads TGTGCCAGCAGCCAAGAGGCGGGGGATTACACTGAAGCTTTCTTT. This gives the protein CASSQEAGDYTEAFF.

The genes are TRBV30 and TRBJ2-7; weak D call: TRBD1 (6 bases). Deletions cut 1 base from V and 2 bases from J, with 9 bases between. The germline V gene has CDR1 GTSNPN and CDR2 SVGIG (reference sequence). The CDR3 has 13 residues. The CDR3 DNA follows: TGTGCCTGGAGTGCCGCAGGGGCCTACGAGCAGTACTTC. It is translated as CAWSAAGAYEQYF.

The chain recombines TRBV7-2 with TRBJ1-4, with 8 nucleotides matching TRBD1. This CDR3 has 15 amino acids. With 6 bases clipped from V and 10 bases from J, the junction kept 13 bases outside the gene matches. The germline V gene has CDR1 SGHTA and CDR2 FQGNSA. The CDR3 DNA sequence: TGTGCCAGCAGTTCCCCAGGGGGCCTCTTGGGAAAACTGTTTTTT. Its protein product is CASSSPGGLLGKLFF.

The chain uses TRBV28 and TRBJ2-7, with D possibly TRBD2 on 5 matching bases. Trimming pared 5 bases from V and 2 bases from J, leaving 13 bases between. Germline V CDR1 and CDR2: MDHEN, SYDVKM. This CDR3 is built from 14 residues. CDR3 protein: CASSHVTITYEQYF. DNA for the CDR3: TGTGCCAGCAGTCACGTGACTATAACCTACGAGCAGTACTTC. Using reference TRBV28 and TRBJ2-7 for the parts outside the CDR3, the full variable domain is DVKVTQSSRYLVKRTGEKVFLECVQDMDHENMFWYRQDPGLGLRLIYFSYDVKMKEKGDIPEGYSVSREKKERFSLILESASTNQTSMYLCASSHVTITYEQYFGPGTRLTVT.

This chain connects TRBV19 to TRBJ1-5; D is undetermined. V dropped 0 bases and J dropped 12 bases, with 9 bases sitting between them. The CDR3 length is 12 residues. The V gene's germline CDR1 is LNHDA and CDR2 SQIVND (reference sequence). The CDR3 DNA is TGTGCCAGTAGTATAGATGTAGGACTCCAGCATTTT. Its translation: CASSIDVGLQHF.

The gene calls are TRBV28 and TRBJ2-7; 8 bases align to TRBD1. V lost 5 bases, J lost 5 bases, and 8 bases stayed unmatched. CDR1 MDHEN and CDR2 SYDVKM come from the germline V gene. The CDR3 covers 14 residues. DNA of the CDR3: TGTGCCAGCAGTCCCTACCGGACAGGGCACGAGCAGTACTTC. Encoded protein: CASSPYRTGHEQYF.

This clone occurred once. V and J are TRBV3-1 (or the pseudogene TRBV3-2) and TRBJ2-1; tentatively, D is TRBD1 (6 bases). Germline V lookup: CDR1 LGHDT, CDR2 YNNKEL (reference sequence). V was pared by 5 bases and J by 3 bases, with 11 bases between. The CDR3 loop spans 14 amino acids. CDR3 sequence (DNA): TGTGCCAGCAGCAATACAGGGAACTACAATGAGCAGTTCTTC. Translating gives CASSNTGNYNEQFF.

The CDR3 region is CASRVKLGGQETQYF. The CDR3 region has the DNA TGTGCCAGTAGGGTAAAGTTGGGGGGTCAAGAGACCCAGTACTTC. This chain joins TRBV19 and TRBJ2-5; tentative D call: TRBD2 (6 bases). Trimming cost V 6 bases and J 2 bases, with 16 bases left between them. The CDR3 is 15 residues long. The germline V gene encodes CDR1 LNHDA and CDR2 SQIVND (reference sequence).

The chain links TRBV5-4 to TRBJ1-1; TRBD1 matches 8 bases. Germline assignment: CDR1 SGHNT and CDR2 YYREEE (reference sequence). V shed 5 bases, J shed 1 base, and the junction held 7 bases outside the gene matches. The CDR3 extends over 15 amino acids. CDR3 DNA sequence: TGTGCCAGCAGTCAAGGACAGGGTTCGAACACTGAAGCTTTCTTT. Protein: CASSQGQGSNTEAFF.